The source of this T cell receptor beta chain is a study of cytomegalovirus exposure and HLA in healthy donors. Sequenced by immunoSEQ multiplex PCR; TCRdb stores in-frame clones only, minus some. The sample yields 100,000 to 150,000 clones, around 90% seen once. The CDR3 is made up of 14 amino acids. V gave up 4 bases and J gave up 9 bases; unmatched junction bases: 6. Germline-derived CDR1 and CDR2 are SNHLY and FYNNEI. Sample: PBMCs. This receptor was taken from a woman aged 18-29 years in good health and CMV-seronegative. J is TRBJ2-1 and V is TRBV2; 10 positions agree with TRBD2. CDR3: CASSGLAGPSEQFF. CDR3 DNA sequence: TGTGCCAGCAGTGGACTAGCGGGTCCAAGTGAGCAGTTCTTC.